The 32 T cell receptor beta chains below were found in one sample sequenced in a study of blood T cell repertoires in COVID-19. Sequenced by immunoSEQ multiplex PCR; TCRdb stores in-frame clones only, minus some. The sample lists about 210,000 clones; roughly four fifths were seen once. The specimen was peripheral blood. These receptors originate from a woman between 40 and 55 years old with active or convalescent COVID-19.

V usage is TRBV7-9 and J usage is TRBJ1-5, with a possible D match to TRBD1 (5 bases). The length of the CDR3 is 14 residues. CDR1 and CDR2 from the germline V gene are SEHNR and FQNEAQ (reference sequence). Trimming took off 0 bases at V and 4 bases at J, with 7 bases between the two ends. The CDR3 sequence: CASSLAGGNQPQHF. The CDR3 DNA is TGTGCCAGCAGCTTAGCGGGGGGGAATCAGCCCCAGCATTTT.

This clone showed up just a few times. The chain employs TRBV19 and TRBJ1-2, with TRBD1 as a possible D gene (6 bases). Germline V gene lookup returns CDR1 LNHDA and CDR2 SQIVND (reference sequence). CDR3 size: 13 residues. Trimming took off 5 bases at V and 4 bases at J, with 11 bases between the two ends. CDR3 protein: CASSFQGTYGYTF. CDR3 DNA sequence: TGTGCCAGTAGTTTTCAGGGGACCTATGGCTACACCTTC.

The V call is TRBV7-9, the J call TRBJ1-2; 8 bases align to TRBD1. V lost 4 bases and J lost 5; bases outside the gene matches: 6. CDR3 size: 14 residues. Germline CDR1 SEHNR, CDR2 FQNEAQ (reference sequence). The CDR3 nucleotides read TGTGCCAGCAGCTCATCCCGGACAGGGTATGGCTACACCTTC. This translates into CASSSSRTGYGYTF.

This sequence joins TRBV7-9 and TRBJ2-7, with D tentatively TRBD2 (6 bases). The CDR3 spans 15 residues. Germline loops: CDR1 SEHNR, CDR2 FQNEAQ (reference sequence). V was clipped by 5 bases and J by 0 bases, with 14 bases between them. The CDR3 protein is CASSRIAVSSYEQYF. The DNA for the CDR3 is TGTGCCAGCAGCAGAATAGCGGTTAGCTCCTACGAGCAGTACTTC.

The genes are TRBV28 and TRBJ1-1; D unclear. CDR1 and CDR2 (germline): MDHEN, SYDVKM. CDR3 length: 12 residues. The V gene lost 6 bases and the J gene lost 0 bases, with 5 bases spanning the gap. CDR3 in DNA: TGTGCCAGCAGACTCCTGAACACTGAAGCTTTCTTT. Translating it yields CASRLLNTEAFF.

The chain couples TRBV7-9 to TRBJ2-7, with unresolved D. There are 12 residues in the CDR3. V gave up 5 bases and J gave up 5 bases, with 10 bases separating them. Germline assignment: CDR1 SEHNR and CDR2 FQNEAQ (reference sequence). This chain's CDR3 is CASSPEAHEQYF. Written as DNA, the CDR3 is TGTGCCAGCAGCCCCGAAGCCCACGAGCAGTACTTC. The full variable domain, rest sourced from reference TRBV7-9 and TRBJ2-7, is DTGVSQNPRHKITKRGQNVTFRCDPISEHNRLYWYRQTLGQGPEFLTYFQNEAQLEKSRLLSDRFSAERPKGSFSTLEIQRTEQGDSAMYLCASSPEAHEQYFGPGTRLTVT.

The chain carries TRBV12-3 or TRBV12-4 and TRBJ2-7; TRBD1 matches 7 bases. This CDR3 region has 13 residues. After removal of 6 bases from V and 1 base from J, the junction contained 3 bases not matched to a gene. This CDR3 is CASRVQGSYEQYF. The CDR3 DNA reads as TGTGCCAGCAGGGTACAGGGGTCCTACGAGCAGTACTTC.

The chain recombines TRBV30 with TRBJ1-5, with D maybe TRBD1 (5 bases). Trimming pared 2 bases from V and 2 bases from J, leaving 13 bases between. In germline, CDR1 is GTSNPN, CDR2 SVGIG (reference sequence). This CDR3 is built from 15 residues. The CDR3 reads CAWSSGGDGNQPQHF. The CDR3 coding sequence is TGTGCCTGGAGTAGCGGGGGAGATGGCAATCAGCCCCAGCATTTT.

The chain is built from TRBV29-1 and TRBJ2-3; D perhaps matches TRBD2 (5 bases). Trimming pared 0 bases from V and 6 bases from J, leaving 7 bases between. This CDR3 spans 12 amino acids. CDR1 and CDR2 (germline): SQVTM, ANQGSEA. The CDR3 coding sequence is TGCAGCGTTGAAGATAGCGCCGATACGCAGTATTTT. This gives the protein CSVEDSADTQYF.

The rearrangement joins TRBV6-5 to TRBJ1-5; D is unresolved. V was trimmed by 0 bases and J by 6 bases, leaving 9 bases between them. This CDR3 spans 14 amino acids. Germline V gene data show CDR1 as MNHEY and CDR2 as SVGAGI. CDR3 DNA: TGTGCCAGCAGTTACTCACGAGGAGCTCAGCCCCAGCATTTT. Translating gives CASSYSRGAQPQHF.

The gene calls are TRBV27 and TRBJ2-1, with 10 positions matching TRBD2. The CDR3 consists of 14 residues. Germline V lookup: CDR1 MNHEY, CDR2 SMNVEV (reference sequence). The V gene end was trimmed by 3 bases and the J gene end by 4 bases; junction bases not matched to a gene: 0. The CDR3 is CASSFSGGYNEQFF. The CDR3 nucleotides read TGTGCCAGCAGTTTTAGCGGGGGGTACAATGAGCAGTTCTTC.

The rearrangement uses TRBV28 and TRBJ1-3, with TRBD1 as a possible D gene (5 bases). The V and J ends lost 7 bases and 0 bases respectively, with 13 bases between them. The CDR3 spans 15 residues. CDR1 and CDR2 from the germline V gene are MDHEN and SYDVKM. The CDR3 DNA sequence: TGTGCCAGCACCTCGGGGGATCTCTCTGGAAACACCATATATTTT. Its protein product is CASTSGDLSGNTIYF. The variable domain in full, completed from reference TRBV28 and TRBJ1-3, reads DVKVTQSSRYLVKRTGEKVFLECVQDMDHENMFWYRQDPGLGLRLIYFSYDVKMKEKGDIPEGYSVSREKKERFSLILESASTNQTSMYLCASTSGDLSGNTIYFGEGSWLTVV.

J is TRBJ1-2 and V is TRBV6-1; the D gene is possibly TRBD1 (5 bases). CDR3 length: 14 amino acids. V lost 1 base and J lost 7, with 13 bases in between. Per the germline V gene, CDR1 is MNHNS and CDR2 is SASEGT. The CDR3 reads CASSEETVRSGYTF. CDR3 DNA sequence: TGTGCCAGCAGTGAAGAGACAGTAAGGAGTGGCTACACCTTC.

This sequence joins TRBV28 and TRBJ1-1; maybe TRBD1 (5 bases). The CDR3 contains 16 residues. The V gene lost 5 bases and the J gene lost 1 base, with 17 bases spanning the gap. Germline V gives CDR1 MDHEN, CDR2 SYDVKM. CDR3 residues: CASSPPFGGGNTEAFF. CDR3 sequence (DNA): TGTGCCAGCAGTCCCCCCTTTGGCGGGGGGAACACTGAAGCTTTCTTT. The complete variable domain, with remaining parts taken from reference TRBV28 and TRBJ1-1, reads DVKVTQSSRYLVKRTGEKVFLECVQDMDHENMFWYRQDPGLGLRLIYFSYDVKMKEKGDIPEGYSVSREKKERFSLILESASTNQTSMYLCASSPPFGGGNTEAFFGQGTRLTVV.

The chain is built from TRBV2 and TRBJ1-6; D call uncertain. Trimming removed 2 bases from V and 9 bases from J, with 26 bases in between. The V gene's germline CDR1 is SNHLY and CDR2 FYNNEI. The CDR3 runs 19 residues. The CDR3 bases are TGTGCCAGCAGTGAACTACCGGATCAGCGATCCTATCCCAGTTCACCCCTCCACTTT. It translates to CASSELPDQRSYPSSPLHF.

This clone was counted only a few times. This chain uses TRBV6-5 with TRBJ1-1, with D possibly being TRBD1 (5 bases). CDR1 and CDR2 (germline): MNHEY, SVGAGI. This CDR3 contains 14 residues. The V end was cut by 2 bases, the J end by 0 bases, with 7 bases between. The CDR3 loop reads CASSYQTVNTEAFF. The CDR3 DNA reads as TGTGCCAGCAGTTACCAGACAGTGAACACTGAAGCTTTCTTT.

Turning to this clone: This same CDR3 is encoded by further DNA sequences in the sample. The chain has TRBV18 and TRBJ2-7, with 8 bases fitting TRBD1. Germline CDR1 and CDR2: KGHSH and LQKENI. Trimming removed 3 bases from V and 0 bases from J; junction bases left unmatched: 1. The CDR3 loop spans 14 amino acids. CDR3 DNA: TGTGCCAGCTCACCGGACAGGGACTCCTACGAGCAGTACTTC. Encoded protein: CASSPDRDSYEQYF. Full variable domain (missing parts from reference TRBV18 and TRBJ2-7): NAGVMQNPRHLVRRRGQEARLRCSPMKGHSHVYWYRQLPEEGLKFMVYLQKENIIDESGMPKERFSAEFPKEGPSILRIQQVVRGDSAAYFCASSPDRDSYEQYFGPGTRLTVT.

V usage is TRBV2 and J usage is TRBJ1-2; weak D call: TRBD1 (6 bases). Germline V gene sequence: CDR1 SNHLY, CDR2 FYNNEI. The CDR3 has 13 amino acids. With 6 bases removed from V and 6 bases from J, the gap between germline ends came to 14 bases. The CDR3 bases are TGTGCCAGCAGGTCCGAGGGGGTGGATGGCTACACCTTC. Residues: CASRSEGVDGYTF.

The table lists this clone with a count of one. This rearrangement joins TRBV7-3 to TRBJ2-1; the D gene is possibly TRBD2 (6 bases). Trimming took 5 bases from V and 4 from J, leaving 15 bases between them. In germline, CDR1 is SGHTA, CDR2 FQGTGA. The CDR3 sequence is 15 residues long. The CDR3 DNA sequence: TGTGCCAGCAGCGGTGGGGTAGCGGAGTACAATGAGCAGTTCTTC. Its translation: CASSGGVAEYNEQFF.

The rearrangement joins TRBV6-5 to TRBJ1-3; 7 bases match TRBD1. CDR1 and CDR2 (germline): MNHEY, SVGAGI. CDR3 size: 16 residues. J was trimmed by 4 bases and V by 4 bases; bases with no gene match: 10. CDR3 protein: CASSSSYRGAGNTIYF. The CDR3, as DNA: TGTGCCAGCAGTTCATCCTACAGGGGCGCGGGAAACACCATATATTTT.

This chain links TRBV7-9 with TRBJ1-5; 8 bases map to TRBD1. Per germline, CDR1 SEHNR and CDR2 FQNEAQ (reference sequence). This CDR3 has 17 amino acids. The ends lost 1 base at V and 6 bases at J; junction bases unmatched: 11. CDR3 in DNA: TGTGCCAGCAGCTTAGGAAGCGGCCCAGGGGGCCGTCAGCCCCAGCATTTT. Translation: CASSLGSGPGGRQPQHF.

This clone has only a few counts. The J gene is TRBJ2-7, the V gene TRBV3-1 (or the pseudogene TRBV3-2), with D hard to call. Trimming took 3 bases from V and 7 from J, leaving 7 bases between them. The CDR3 covers 11 residues. Germline V gene data show CDR1 as LGHDT and CDR2 as YNNKEL (reference sequence). The CDR3 nucleotides are TGTGCCAGCAGCCACCAGCGTGAGCAGTACTTC. Protein product: CASSHQREQYF.

The gene calls are TRBV9 and TRBJ1-1; 8 bases match TRBD1. J lost 7 bases, V lost 2 bases, and 10 bases had no gene match. CDR1 is SGDLS and CDR2 is YYNGEE in the germline V gene. The CDR3 is 15 amino acids. CDR3 protein: CASSVSEGRGLEAFF. CDR3 in DNA: TGTGCCAGCAGCGTCTCTGAGGGCAGGGGGCTTGAAGCTTTCTTT. Variable domain in full (rest from reference TRBV9 and TRBJ1-1): DSGVTQTPKHLITATGQRVTLRCSPRSGDLSVYWYQQSLDQGLQFLIQYYNGEERAKGNILERFSAQQFPDLHSELNLSSLELGDSALYFCASSVSEGRGLEAFFGQGTRLTVV.

The chain has TRBV24-1 and TRBJ2-3; 7 bases map to TRBD1. Germline V gives CDR1 KGHDR, CDR2 SFDVKD. J lost 6 bases, V lost 1 base, and 9 bases had no gene match. CDR3 length equals 16 residues. CDR3 sequence reads: CATSDFRTGPSDTQYF. The DNA of the CDR3 is TGTGCCACCAGTGATTTCAGGACAGGCCCCTCGGATACGCAGTATTTT.

This clone was counted once. The rearrangement uses TRBV6-1 and TRBJ2-3, with D possibly matching TRBD2 (6 bases). There are 15 residues in the CDR3. In germline, CDR1 is MNHNS, CDR2 SASEGT. Trimming took 3 bases from V and 4 from J, leaving 14 bases between them. CDR3 coding DNA: TGTGCCAGCAGTGACCGGGACTTTATACCAGATACGCAGTATTTT. Encoded protein: CASSDRDFIPDTQYF.

V gene TRBV10-1 combines with J gene TRBJ2-6; 7 bases align to TRBD1. Trimming removed 10 bases from V and 4 bases from J; junction bases left unmatched: 10. The CDR3 covers 15 residues. Germline CDR1 is WNHNN and CDR2 is SYGVQD (reference sequence). The CDR3 sequence: CANGQDLTGANVLTF. In nucleotides, the CDR3 is TGCGCCAATGGACAGGATTTGACCGGGGCCAACGTCCTGACTTTC.

This chain joins TRBV19 and TRBJ1-2; D is ambiguous. Germline V gene data show CDR1 as LNHDA and CDR2 as SQIVND (reference sequence). The V end was cut by 5 bases, the J end by 7 bases, with 14 bases between. This CDR3 is 13 amino acids long. The CDR3 loop is CASSPGTAGGYTF. The CDR3, as DNA: TGTGCCAGTAGTCCGGGAACCGCGGGTGGCTACACCTTC.

The V call is TRBV5-1, the J call TRBJ2-1, with 9 bases identical to TRBD1. The CDR3 has 15 residues. Germline V lookup: CDR1 SGHRS, CDR2 YFSETQ. The ends lost 4 bases at V and 7 bases at J; junction bases unmatched: 9. The DNA of the CDR3 is TGCGCCAGCAGCCGAGGACAGGGGAGAGGAAATGAGCAGTTCTTC. Its protein product is CASSRGQGRGNEQFF.

The V and J genes are TRBV2 and TRBJ1-2; D gene unclear. The V end lost 4 bases, the J end lost 6 bases, and 15 bases lay between the germline ends. The CDR3 covers 14 residues. Looked up from germline, CDR1 is SNHLY and CDR2 is FYNNEI. The CDR3 bases are TGTGCCAGCAGTGGCAGCGGAGGGCGGGATGGCTACACCTTC. Translated, it gives CASSGSGGRDGYTF.

The chain employs TRBV10-3 and TRBJ2-7; D is possibly TRBD2 (6 bases). The CDR3 runs to 16 residues. CDR1 is ENHRY and CDR2 is SYGVKD in the germline V gene. Trimming took 0 bases from V and 0 from J, leaving 12 bases between them. The CDR3 loop is CAISESSVGSSYEQYF. CDR3 DNA: TGTGCCATCAGTGAGTCGAGCGTCGGGAGCTCCTACGAGCAGTACTTC.

This clone was observed once. The chain uses TRBV27 and TRBJ2-7, with D possibly being TRBD1 (6 bases). Germline V CDR1 and CDR2: MNHEY, SMNVEV (reference sequence). The CDR3 runs to 14 residues. Trimming took 5 bases from V and 2 from J, leaving 13 bases between them. Written as DNA, the CDR3 is TGTGCCAGCAGTCCGAACAGGGATACCTACGAGCAGTACTTC. Translating gives CASSPNRDTYEQYF.

The rearrangement uses TRBV5-1 and TRBJ2-7; 9 bases agree with TRBD1. Germline CDR1 is SGHRS and CDR2 is YFSETQ. The length of the CDR3 is 15 residues. The ends lost 0 bases at V and 2 bases at J; junction bases unmatched: 3. In DNA form, the CDR3 reads TGCGCCAGCAGCTTGGGGGACAGGGCCCCCTACGAGCAGTACTTC. Amino acids: CASSLGDRAPYEQYF. The full variable domain, its missing parts supplied by reference TRBV5-1 and TRBJ2-7, is KAGVTQTPRYLIKTRGQQVTLSCSPISGHRSVSWYQQTPGQGLQFLFEYFSETQRNKGNFPGRFSGRQFSNSRSEMNVSTLELGDSALYLCASSLGDRAPYEQYFGPGTRLTVT.